This TCR beta chain was sequenced for a study of monozygotic twins with inflammatory bowel disease (dated by TCRdb to the late 2010s). Background on the whole study: In total, about 30 monozygotic twin pairs made up the full study: 19 Danish pairs, all IBD-discordant, plus nine German pairs, of which four were IBD-concordant and five were IBD-discordant. The search for disease-associated traits relied mainly on comparing, within discordant pairs, IBD patients with their genetically identical healthy co-twins. Each individual had, on average, about 151 000 unique TCRalpha sequences and 181 000 unique TCRbeta sequences available for analysis.

From its cysteine to its phenylalanine, the CDR3 spans 17 amino acids. DNA was not recorded. Based on the germline V gene, the CDR1 and CDR2 sequences are ENHRY and SYGVKD. Receptors were amplified or captured by 5' RACE. Preparation of each TCR library used 3,500 to 4,500 ng of total RNA. For each sample, cDNA synthesis with SMARTScribe reverse transcriptase was split into eight separate reactions. During cDNA synthesis, unique molecular identifiers containing a 6-nucleotide sample barcode were introduced by template switching. Two nested PCRs of roughly 16 and 10 cycles amplified the TCRalpha and TCRbeta cDNA, and bead purification followed each PCR. Before amplification, the cDNA was treated with uracil DNA-glycosylase and purified using the QIAquick PCR purification kit. The second PCR added Illumina TruSeq-compatible adapters along with sample-specific barcodes. TapeStation and Qubit were used to check library quality and concentration, and 4.5 to 6 ng of each library was pooled. Sequencing of the pooled libraries was done on an Illumina HiSeq2500 single-index Rapid Run using custom sequencing primers and 2 x 100 bp reads. Per the authors' processing: MiGEC version 1.2.6 was used for UMI-based consensus assembly to correct PCR and sequencing errors. MiXCR version 2.1.1 was used to carry out V(D)J alignment, clonotype assembly and CDR3 extraction. To normalise gene usage, clonotype sharing and MAIT/NKT TCR abundance, the top 1000, 10 000 and 20 000 clonotypes in each sample were analysed. After downsampling to 27 000 UMIs, diversity was calculated as the inverse Simpson index using the vegan R package. Statistical testing used paired Mann-Whitney U tests on the discordant twin pairs and applied Benjamini-Hochberg correction for multiple testing. TCRdb reprocessed the reads into one record per CDR3 protein sequence, lacking DNA. The V and J calls come from TCRdb's annotation, not from the publication. This sample's table has entries for hundreds of thousands of distinct CDR3 sequences. The ten most abundant clones make up about 2.3% of the sample.

From each donor, a roughly 2.5 ml peripheral blood sample was collected into PAXgene tubes and stored at -80 degrees C. Without any T cell sorting, total RNA was extracted from whole blood using the PAXgene blood miRNA kit on an automated QIAcube. Peripheral blood from monozygotic twin pairs who were concordant or discordant for inflammatory bowel disease underwent deep TCRalpha and TCRbeta repertoire profiling using unique molecular barcoding. For every twin pair, smoking habits were documented, and each individual was categorised as a current, former or never smoker. What the research found in general, with its limitations: Measured by the inverse Simpson index, TCRbeta repertoire diversity was lower in IBD patients than in their healthy co-twins. The analysis was unable to tell apart different T cell subtypes. The results gave no support for a single strong signal or clonotype linked to IBD. Compared with healthy twins, IBD patients shared fewer clonotypes with other individuals, and the difference was most pronounced in patients with signs of disease activity. Repertoire similarity did not differ between concordant and discordant twins, which could be due to limited statistical power. Background noise and inter-individual variability may have been introduced into the repertoires by the differing immunosuppressive treatments among patients.

With regard to this clonotype: Which antigen it targets is not known.

The sequence is built from TRBV10-3 and TRBJ1-1; there is no DNA to check the TCRdb D call of TRBD1. Sequenced input: blood. The receptor was isolated from a human donor with ulcerative colitis or Crohn's disease, or a healthy co-twin of an affected twin (not recorded which). The CDR3 has the sequence CAISETPHRGLNTEAFF.